These 12 T cell receptor beta chains were sequenced from one sample in a study of T-cell reconstitution after alpha-beta-depleted transplantation in children (dated by TCRdb to about 2016). The protocol used for the library was PCR. The reads were generated on an Illumina HiSeq 2500. TCR library preparation used molecular barcoding, with unique molecular identifiers applied to normalize quantification of the TCRbeta repertoire. TCRdb reworked the public reads: Q25 trimming with fastp, MiXCR clone assembly, productive beta chains retained. Every entry covers one CDR3 protein and lists the most common genes and DNA from its rows. The sample table records about 540,000 distinct CDR3 sequences; around 19% of these occur just once. The top ten clones comprise around 3.3% of the sample. The specimen comprised PBMCs from the stem cell graft donor, sampled from the stem cell graft. These receptors all stem from a human donor who donated a stem cell graft to a child with acute lymphoblastic leukemia.

The chain couples TRBV24-1 to TRBJ2-7; 7 bases map to TRBD1. The CDR3 contains 21 residues. In germline, CDR1 is KGHDR, CDR2 SFDVKD. Here the CDR3 reads CGASDHDRQGLSPSFSYEQYF. For the CDR3, the DNA is TGTGGCGCCAGTGATCACGACCGACAGGGATTATCCCCCTCTTTCTCCTACGAGCAGTACTTC.

The chain carries TRBV12-3 or TRBV12-4 and TRBJ2-1; D is ambiguous. The CDR3 spans 13 residues. The ends were cut back, 6 bases at V and 8 bases at J, with 14 bases in the middle. The CDR3 loop reads CASSIGPLDEQFF. CDR3 DNA sequence: TGTGCCAGCAGCATAGGACCCTTGGATGAGCAGTTCTTC.

This chain joins TRBV12-3 or TRBV12-4 and TRBJ2-7, with 14 bases that match TRBD2. The CDR3 has 15 residues. The ends lost 6 bases at V and 4 bases at J; junction bases unmatched: 5. For the CDR3, the DNA is TGTGCCAGCAGGGGGGGGACTAGCGGGAGTTACGAGCAGTACTTC. It specifies CASRGGTSGSYEQYF.

The chain links TRBV20-1 to TRBJ2-1; TRBD2 matches at 8 bases. The ends lost 2 bases at V and 8 bases at J; junction bases unmatched: 17. The CDR3 runs 17 residues. CDR1 and CDR2 from the germline V gene are DFQATT and SNEGSKA (reference sequence). The DNA of the CDR3 is TGCAGTGCTAGATACCCCTCGGGAGCGGGAGTAGGGGATGAGCAGTTCTTC. Protein sequence: CSARYPSGAGVGDEQFF.

The chain is built from TRBV18 and TRBJ1-4, with unresolved D. Germline assignment: CDR1 KGHSH and CDR2 LQKENI. The V gene lost 4 bases and the J gene lost 0 bases, with 18 bases spanning the gap. CDR3 length: 18 residues. The CDR3 DNA sequence: TGTGCCAGCTCACTTACCCCGACACGTCCGGCAACTAATGAAAAACTGTTTTTT. Amino acids: CASSLTPTRPATNEKLFF.

The chain is built from TRBV12-3 or TRBV12-4 and TRBJ1-4, with TRBD1 identical over 7 bases. V shed 5 bases, J shed 2 bases, and the junction held 2 bases outside the gene matches. There are 14 residues in the CDR3. CDR3 bases: TGTGCCAGCAGTGAACAGGGGACTAATGAAAAACTGTTTTTT. It is translated as CASSEQGTNEKLFF.

This clonotype was seen only a few times. CDR3 loop: CASSLPGGPRGNEQFF. The CDR3 bases are TGTGCCAGCAGCCTCCCGGGAGGCCCTCGGGGCAATGAGCAGTTCTTC. The chain couples TRBV5-6 to TRBJ2-1, with 7 bases matching TRBD2. V lost 4 bases, J lost 6 bases, and 13 bases stayed unmatched. The CDR3 runs to 16 residues. The germline CDR1 and CDR2 sequences are SGHDT and YYEEEE.

This clonotype was counted a few times. V gene TRBV4-1 combines with J gene TRBJ2-7, with 10 bases that match TRBD1. The CDR3 covers 15 residues. Germline V gene data show CDR1 as MGHRA and CDR2 as YSYEKL. With 5 bases clipped from V and 3 bases from J, the junction kept 7 bases outside the gene matches. CDR3 region: CASSSGGTGDYEQYF. CDR3 in DNA: TGCGCCAGCAGCTCCGGTGGGACAGGGGACTACGAGCAGTACTTC.

This clonotype was seen only a few times. One junction end disagrees with the germline gene, perhaps due to a read error. The V and J genes are TRBV27 and TRBJ1-5; 9 bases align to TRBD1. The CDR3 is 15 amino acids. Germline CDR1 reads MNHEY; CDR2 reads SMNVEV (reference sequence). This CDR3 is CASSPGTGSTQPQHF. DNA for the CDR3: TGTGCCAGCAGTCCCGGGACAGGGAGCACTCAGCCCCAGCATTTT.

The rearrangement joins TRBV20-1 to TRBJ1-2; D is possibly TRBD1 (5 bases). There are 14 residues in the CDR3. Germline V lookup: CDR1 DFQATT, CDR2 SNEGSKA (reference sequence). Trimming removed 1 base from V and 1 base from J, with 10 bases in between. The CDR3 spells CSARGQFLNYGYTF. Here the CDR3 DNA reads TGCAGTGCTAGAGGACAGTTCCTTAACTATGGCTACACCTTC.

This clonotype was counted between two and nine times. In DNA form, the CDR3 reads TGCAGTGCTAGAGATCAATTCGGGTTCGGTGACAATGAGCAGTTCTTC. Its protein is CSARDQFGFGDNEQFF. The rearrangement links TRBV20-1 to TRBJ2-1; no clear D gene. The CDR3 extends over 16 amino acids. Germline CDR1 is DFQATT and CDR2 is SNEGSKA (reference sequence). V was trimmed by 0 bases and J by 5 bases, leaving 17 bases between them.

This clonotype was detected only a few times. The chain recombines TRBV5-1 with TRBJ2-5; weak D call: TRBD2 (5 bases). The CDR3 loop spans 15 amino acids. Deletions cut 3 bases from V and 4 bases from J, with 16 bases between. Germline V lookup: CDR1 SGHRS, CDR2 YFSETQ. CDR3 nucleotides: TGCGCCAGCAGCTCTCCCCGGGATCCGGTAGAGACCCAGTACTTC. It encodes CASSSPRDPVETQYF.